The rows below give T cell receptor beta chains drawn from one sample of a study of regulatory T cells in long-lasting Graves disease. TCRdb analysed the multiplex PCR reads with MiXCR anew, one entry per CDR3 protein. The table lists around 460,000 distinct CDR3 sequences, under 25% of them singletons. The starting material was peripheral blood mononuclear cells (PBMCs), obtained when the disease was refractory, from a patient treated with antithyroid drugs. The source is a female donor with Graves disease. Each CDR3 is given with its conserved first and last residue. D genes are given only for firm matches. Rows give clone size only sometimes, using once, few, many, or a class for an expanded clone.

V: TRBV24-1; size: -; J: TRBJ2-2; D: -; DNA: TGTGCCACCAGTGGGTGGGGGACCGGGGAGCTGTTTTTT; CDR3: CATSGWGTGELFF
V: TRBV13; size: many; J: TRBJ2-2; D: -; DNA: TGTGCCAGCAGGACGGGGCTCCCGGGGGAGCTGTTTTTT; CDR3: CASRTGLPGELFF
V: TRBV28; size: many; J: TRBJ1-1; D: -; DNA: TGTGCCAGCAGTTTTAACTCCCCAGAGACTGAAGCTTTCTTT; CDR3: CASSFNSPETEAFF
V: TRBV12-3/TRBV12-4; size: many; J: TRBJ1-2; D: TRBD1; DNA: TGTGCCAGCGGCCCTCGGACAGGGCACTATGGCTACACCTTC; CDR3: CASGPRTGHYGYTF
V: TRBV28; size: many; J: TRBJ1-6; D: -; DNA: TGTGCCAGCAGTTTATCGGGGAGTTCACCCCTCCACTTT; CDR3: CASSLSGSSPLHF
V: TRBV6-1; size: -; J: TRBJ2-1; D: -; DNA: TGTGCCAGCAGTCCCCCCAACAATGAGCAGTTCTTC; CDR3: CASSPPNNEQFF
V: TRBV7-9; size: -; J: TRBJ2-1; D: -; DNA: TGTGCCAGCAGCTTCAGGGAAAACAATGAGCAGTTCTTC; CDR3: CASSFRENNEQFF
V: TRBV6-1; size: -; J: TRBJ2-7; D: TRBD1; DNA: TGTGCCAGCAGTGGACCTACAGGGGGATACGAGCAGTACTTC; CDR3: CASSGPTGGYEQYF
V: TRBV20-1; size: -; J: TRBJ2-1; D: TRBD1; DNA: TGCAGTGCTATCCGACAGGGCGTGGGCAATGAGCAGTTCTTC; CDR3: CSAIRQGVGNEQFF
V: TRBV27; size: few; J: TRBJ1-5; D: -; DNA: TGTGCCAGCAGTTTTGCTGGGAACCAGCCCCAGCATTTT; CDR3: CASSFAGNQPQHF
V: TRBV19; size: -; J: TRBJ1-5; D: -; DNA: TGTGCCAGTAGGCCTATGGGGGAGGCGCAAAATCAGCCCCAGCATTTT; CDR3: CASRPMGEAQNQPQHF
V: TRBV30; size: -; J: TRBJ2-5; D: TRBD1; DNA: TGTGCCTGGGACGCCGGGACAGGGAGTTGGCCCCAAGAGACCCAGTACTTC; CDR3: CAWDAGTGSWPQETQYF
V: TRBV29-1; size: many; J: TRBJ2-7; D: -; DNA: TGCAGCGTTAGTTTCAAGACCTACGAGCAGTACTTC; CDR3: CSVSFKTYEQYF
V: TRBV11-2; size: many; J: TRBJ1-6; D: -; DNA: TGTGCCAGCAGCACCCGGGACCAGGGCAATTCACCCCTCCACTTT; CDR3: CASSTRDQGNSPLHF
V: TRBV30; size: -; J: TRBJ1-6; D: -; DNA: TGTGCCTTTACGAGGGAAAACAATTCACCCCTCTACTTT; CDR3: CAFTRENNSPLYF
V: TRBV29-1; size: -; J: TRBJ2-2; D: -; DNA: TGCAGCGCCCAGGAATCGAACACCGGGGAGCTGTTTTTT; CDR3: CSAQESNTGELFF
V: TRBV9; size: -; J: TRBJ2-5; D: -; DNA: TGTGCCAGCAGCGCCCCTGGGGGGGACAGTTTGCGCCAAGAGACCCAGTACTTC; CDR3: CASSAPGGDSLRQETQYF
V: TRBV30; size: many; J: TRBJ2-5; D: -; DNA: TGTGCCTGGAGCAGGGGACGAGAGACCCAGTACTTC; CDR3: CAWSRGRETQYF
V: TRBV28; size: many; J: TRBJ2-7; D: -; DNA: TGTGCCAGCAGCCCCAACGACTACGAGCAGTACTTC; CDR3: CASSPNDYEQYF
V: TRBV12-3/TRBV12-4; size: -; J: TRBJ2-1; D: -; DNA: TGTGCCAGCAGCCCAGTGCCGAGATACAATGAGCAGTTCTTC; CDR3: CASSPVPRYNEQFF
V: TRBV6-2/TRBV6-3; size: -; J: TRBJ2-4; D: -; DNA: TGTGCCAGCAGCGGACGAATAGCCAAAAACATTCAGTACTTC; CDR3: CASSGRIAKNIQYF
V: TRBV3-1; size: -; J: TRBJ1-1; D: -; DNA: TGTGCCAGCAGCCCCATGGGCCGATTGGACACTGAAGCTTTCTTT; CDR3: CASSPMGRLDTEAFF
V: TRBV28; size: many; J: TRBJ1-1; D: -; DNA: TGTGCCAGCAGGACAGACTACCGAGGGAACACTGAAGCTTTCTTT; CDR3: CASRTDYRGNTEAFF
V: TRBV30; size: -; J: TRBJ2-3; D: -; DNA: TGTGCCTGGAGTGGGAAGTCCACAGATACGCAGTATTTT; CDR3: CAWSGKSTDTQYF
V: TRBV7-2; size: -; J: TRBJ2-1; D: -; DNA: TGTGCCAGCATCTCGGGTGCACTTAGCTACAATGAGCAGTTCTTC; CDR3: CASISGALSYNEQFF
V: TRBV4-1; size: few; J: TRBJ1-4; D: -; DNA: TGCGCCAGCAGCCAAGGCAGGGGCGAATCCGAAAAACTGTTTTTT; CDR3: CASSQGRGESEKLFF
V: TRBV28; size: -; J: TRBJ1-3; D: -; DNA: TGTGCCAGCAGTTTCGGGGTATTTGCTGGAAACACCATATATTTT; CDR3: CASSFGVFAGNTIYF
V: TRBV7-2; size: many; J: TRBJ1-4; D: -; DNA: TGTGCCAGCAGCTTAGACAGTGGTAATGAAAAACTGTTTTTT; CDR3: CASSLDSGNEKLFF
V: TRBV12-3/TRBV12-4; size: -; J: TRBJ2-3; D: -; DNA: TGTGCCAGCAGTTTTAGGAGTGTCACAGATACGCAGTATTTT; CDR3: CASSFRSVTDTQYF
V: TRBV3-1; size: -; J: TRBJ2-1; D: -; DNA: TGTGCCAGCAGCCAAGGGGGGGGGCCTATCGATGAGCAGTTCTTC; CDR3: CASSQGGGPIDEQFF
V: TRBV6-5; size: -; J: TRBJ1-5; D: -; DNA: TGTGCCAGCTCCCCTGCCCGGAGGGATCAGCCCCAGCATTTT; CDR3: CASSPARRDQPQHF
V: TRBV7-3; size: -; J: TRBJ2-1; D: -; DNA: TGTGCCAGCAGCCTAGGGGGGGGGCGGTTAAACAATGAGCAGTTCTTC; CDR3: CASSLGGGRLNNEQFF
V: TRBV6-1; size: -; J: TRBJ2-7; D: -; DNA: TGTGCCAGCACCGTACAGGGGGAGGGCGAGCAGTACTTC; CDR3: CASTVQGEGEQYF
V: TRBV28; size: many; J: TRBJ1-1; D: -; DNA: TGTGCCAGCAGTTTATCTGGAGCGACAGGGAACACTGAAGCTTTCTTT; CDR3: CASSLSGATGNTEAFF